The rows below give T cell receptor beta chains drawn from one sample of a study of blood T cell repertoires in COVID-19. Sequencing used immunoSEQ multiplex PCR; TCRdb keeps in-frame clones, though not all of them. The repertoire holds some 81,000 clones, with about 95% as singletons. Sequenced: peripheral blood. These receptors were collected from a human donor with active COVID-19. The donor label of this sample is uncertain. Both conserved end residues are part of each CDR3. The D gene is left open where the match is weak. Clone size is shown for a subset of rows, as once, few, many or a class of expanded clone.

cdr3_nt: TGTGCCAGCAGTGAAGGCAGTCGGACCCAGTACTTC
cdr3_aa: CASSEGSRTQYF
d_call: NA
cdr3_length: 12
clone_size: NA
j_call: TRBJ2-5
v_call: TRBV2

cdr3_nt: TGTGCCAGCAGCATCGACAGGGGCCTGAGTGAAAAACTGTTTTTT
cdr3_aa: CASSIDRGLSEKLFF
d_call: TRBD1
cdr3_length: 15
clone_size: NA
j_call: TRBJ1-4
v_call: TRBV5-6

cdr3_nt: TGCAGTGCCGCGGGGCCTTATGGCTACACCTTC
cdr3_aa: CSAAGPYGYTF
d_call: NA
cdr3_length: 11
clone_size: NA
j_call: TRBJ1-2
v_call: TRBV20-1

cdr3_nt: TGTGCCATCAGTGATAGCGGGGGGGCCCTTAGTCGTGGCAATGAGCAGTTCTTC
cdr3_aa: CAISDSGGALSRGNEQFF
d_call: TRBD2
cdr3_length: 18
clone_size: NA
j_call: TRBJ2-1
v_call: TRBV10-3

cdr3_nt: TGTGCCAGCAGACTACAGGGGGGAGCTAATGAAAAACTGTTTTTT
cdr3_aa: CASRLQGGANEKLFF
d_call: TRBD1
cdr3_length: 15
clone_size: NA
j_call: TRBJ1-4
v_call: TRBV27

cdr3_nt: TGTGCCAGCAGCCCCACCTCCTGGACAGGGGAGGATGGCTACACCTTC
cdr3_aa: CASSPTSWTGEDGYTF
d_call: TRBD1
cdr3_length: 16
clone_size: NA
j_call: TRBJ1-2
v_call: TRBV7-2

cdr3_nt: TGTGCCAGCAGCCAATGGTTTCGCGGGCCCGGCACAGATACGCAGTATTTT
cdr3_aa: CASSQWFRGPGTDTQYF
d_call: NA
cdr3_length: 17
clone_size: NA
j_call: TRBJ2-3
v_call: TRBV4-2

cdr3_nt: TGCGCCAGCAGCCTCCCGACTTTTTTCAATGAGCAGTTCTTC
cdr3_aa: CASSLPTFFNEQFF
d_call: NA
cdr3_length: 14
clone_size: NA
j_call: TRBJ2-1
v_call: TRBV4-1

cdr3_nt: TGTGCCAGCAGCGTAGAAGCGGGAGGAACCGGGGAGCTGTTTTTT
cdr3_aa: CASSVEAGGTGELFF
d_call: TRBD2
cdr3_length: 15
clone_size: once
j_call: TRBJ2-2
v_call: TRBV9

cdr3_nt: TGCGCCAGCAGCCAAGACGTATCACTAAGGTCTGAAGCTTTCTTT
cdr3_aa: CASSQDVSLRSEAFF
d_call: NA
cdr3_length: 15
clone_size: NA
j_call: TRBJ1-1
v_call: TRBV4-3

cdr3_nt: TGTGCCAGTAGTATCAGGAACACTGAAGCTTTCTTT
cdr3_aa: CASSIRNTEAFF
d_call: NA
cdr3_length: 12
clone_size: NA
j_call: TRBJ1-1
v_call: TRBV19

cdr3_nt: TGTGCCAGCTCACCACCCGTGGCTCTAGCGACCCGGGACCAGTACTTC
cdr3_aa: CASSPPVALATRDQYF
d_call: NA
cdr3_length: 16
clone_size: NA
j_call: TRBJ2-5
v_call: TRBV18

cdr3_nt: TGTGCCAGCAGCCCTGTCCGAGTTGACAGATATAAGGGCTACACCTTC
cdr3_aa: CASSPVRVDRYKGYTF
d_call: NA
cdr3_length: 16
clone_size: NA
j_call: TRBJ1-2
v_call: TRBV3-1/TRBV3-2

cdr3_nt: TGCGCCAGCAGCCAAGTATCGGACACCAATGAGCAGTTCTTC
cdr3_aa: CASSQVSDTNEQFF
d_call: NA
cdr3_length: 14
clone_size: NA
j_call: TRBJ2-1
v_call: TRBV4-1

cdr3_nt: TGTGCCAGCAGTATGGGACAGGGGTTAGGCTACACCTTC
cdr3_aa: CASSMGQGLGYTF
d_call: TRBD1
cdr3_length: 13
clone_size: NA
j_call: TRBJ1-2
v_call: TRBV2

cdr3_nt: TGTGCCAGCAGTCGGGAACAGACCAGCACAGATACGCAGTATTTT
cdr3_aa: CASSREQTSTDTQYF
d_call: NA
cdr3_length: 15
clone_size: NA
j_call: TRBJ2-3
v_call: TRBV2

cdr3_nt: TGTGCCAGCAGTGAATCCCAGGGGTATATCGGGGAGCTGTTTTTT
cdr3_aa: CASSESQGYIGELFF
d_call: NA
cdr3_length: 15
clone_size: NA
j_call: TRBJ2-2
v_call: TRBV25-1

cdr3_nt: TGCGCCAGCAGTGAGTCAGGAGCTGGGGCCAACGTCCTGACTTTC
cdr3_aa: CASSESGAGANVLTF
d_call: NA
cdr3_length: 15
clone_size: NA
j_call: TRBJ2-6
v_call: TRBV10-1

cdr3_nt: TGCAGCGCGGGACTGAGTAATGAAAAACTGTTTTTT
cdr3_aa: CSAGLSNEKLFF
d_call: NA
cdr3_length: 12
clone_size: NA
j_call: TRBJ1-4
v_call: TRBV29-1

cdr3_nt: TGTGCCAGCAGCCTACAGGGGTTGGGCTACACCTTC
cdr3_aa: CASSLQGLGYTF
d_call: TRBD1
cdr3_length: 12
clone_size: NA
j_call: TRBJ1-2
v_call: TRBV7-9

cdr3_nt: TGTGCCAGCAGCTTGTATGACAGGGGTTTCGAAAAACTGTTTTTT
cdr3_aa: CASSLYDRGFEKLFF
d_call: TRBD1
cdr3_length: 15
clone_size: once
j_call: TRBJ1-4
v_call: TRBV5-6

cdr3_nt: TGTGCCAGCAATCGGGGAAAAGAGACCCAGTACTTC
cdr3_aa: CASNRGKETQYF
d_call: NA
cdr3_length: 12
clone_size: NA
j_call: TRBJ2-5
v_call: TRBV12-3/TRBV12-4

cdr3_nt: TGTGCCAGCAGCCCCCGGCTAGCGGGGGTTGAGCAGTACTTC
cdr3_aa: CASSPRLAGVEQYF
d_call: TRBD2
cdr3_length: 14
clone_size: once
j_call: TRBJ2-7
v_call: TRBV3-1/TRBV3-2

cdr3_nt: TGTGCCAGCTCCCCCAAGGACCGAGGGGTCCTGACTTTC
cdr3_aa: CASSPKDRGVLTF
d_call: NA
cdr3_length: 13
clone_size: NA
j_call: TRBJ2-6
v_call: TRBV18

cdr3_nt: TGTGCCAGCAGTTTTCCCCAGGGAGAAGCTTTCTTT
cdr3_aa: CASSFPQGEAFF
d_call: NA
cdr3_length: 12
clone_size: once
j_call: TRBJ1-1
v_call: TRBV28

cdr3_nt: TGTGCCAGCAGCTTGGGCAGGGCCGTCCCGTCACCCCTCCACTTT
cdr3_aa: CASSLGRAVPSPLHF
d_call: NA
cdr3_length: 15
clone_size: once
j_call: TRBJ1-6
v_call: TRBV7-2

cdr3_nt: TGTGCCAGCAGCCGCGGGACAGGGGGGCCCTACGAGCAGTACTTC
cdr3_aa: CASSRGTGGPYEQYF
d_call: TRBD1
cdr3_length: 15
clone_size: NA
j_call: TRBJ2-7
v_call: TRBV5-4

cdr3_nt: TGTGCTAGCAGCGACAACCCGGGGACAGGGGGAACCGGGGAGCTGTTTTTT
cdr3_aa: CASSDNPGTGGTGELFF
d_call: TRBD1
cdr3_length: 17
clone_size: NA
j_call: TRBJ2-2
v_call: TRBV7-7

cdr3_nt: TGTGCCAGCAGTCGGGGGACAGGGCCCCCGGAGACTGAAGCTTTCTTT
cdr3_aa: CASSRGTGPPETEAFF
d_call: TRBD1
cdr3_length: 16
clone_size: NA
j_call: TRBJ1-1
v_call: TRBV9

cdr3_nt: TGTGCCAGCAGCCCCGGGACAGTTGCCGCGAACACCGGGGAGCTGTTTTTT
cdr3_aa: CASSPGTVAANTGELFF
d_call: TRBD1
cdr3_length: 17
clone_size: NA
j_call: TRBJ2-2
v_call: TRBV13

cdr3_nt: TGTGCCAGCAGCTTAGGACAGGGATCGAATGAGCAGTTCTTC
cdr3_aa: CASSLGQGSNEQFF
d_call: TRBD1
cdr3_length: 14
clone_size: NA
j_call: TRBJ2-1
v_call: TRBV7-2

cdr3_nt: TGTGCCAGCAGCCACGAGACAGCACCAACTAACTATGGCTACACCTTC
cdr3_aa: CASSHETAPTNYGYTF
d_call: NA
cdr3_length: 16
clone_size: NA
j_call: TRBJ1-2
v_call: TRBV7-9

cdr3_nt: TGTGCCAGTATCTCTCAGGTCTCGGGGACCGGGGAGCTGTTTTTT
cdr3_aa: CASISQVSGTGELFF
d_call: NA
cdr3_length: 15
clone_size: NA
j_call: TRBJ2-2
v_call: TRBV19